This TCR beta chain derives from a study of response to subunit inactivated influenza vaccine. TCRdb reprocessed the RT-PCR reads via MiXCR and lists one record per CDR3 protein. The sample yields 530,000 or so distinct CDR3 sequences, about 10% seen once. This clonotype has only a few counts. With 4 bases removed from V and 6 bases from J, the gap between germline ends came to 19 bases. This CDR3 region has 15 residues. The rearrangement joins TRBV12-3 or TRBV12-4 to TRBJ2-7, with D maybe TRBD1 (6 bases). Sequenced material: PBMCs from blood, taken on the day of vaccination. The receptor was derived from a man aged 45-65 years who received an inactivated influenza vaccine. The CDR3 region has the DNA TGTGCCAGCAGTTCAGGGGCGCGTCAGTGGTCCGAGCAGTACTTC. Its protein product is CASSSGARQWSEQYF.